This paragraph reports one TCR beta chain. In its sample, this clonotype was seen a few times. Its cognate antigen has yet to be identified. No base-level quality is on record; no much larger clone is a single base apart. The data are from a study of T cells of healthy individuals (dated by TCRdb to 2017 to 2018). Library preparation used 5' RACE. Reads for this sample came from an Illumina MiSeq. TCRdb cleaned the public reads at Q25 with fastp, built clones with MiXCR and kept in-frame beta chains. For every CDR3 protein sequence, its rows merge into one entry that carries the most common genes and DNA. Within this sample are tens of thousands of distinct CDR3 sequences, with about 16% of them counted one time only. The ten most abundant clones make up around 4.5% of the sample. As encoded in the germline V gene, CDR1 is ENHRY while CDR2 is SYGVKD. The CDR3, cysteine through phenylalanine, is 16 amino acids long. The DNA shown is the 48-base CDR3, in frame from base 1. Trimming costs V 0 bases and J 2 bases, and their ends lie 14 bases apart.

The TCR comes from a human donor in good health. The receptor chain draws on TRBV10-3 and TRBJ2-7; a tentative D match to TRBD1 spans 6 bases. The CDR3 in this case is CAISESTGGITYEQYF. The nucleotides are TGTGCCATCAGTGAGTCGACAGGCGGTATCACCTACGAGCAGTACTTC.